Below, 26 T cell receptor beta chains from the same sample are listed, as sequenced in a study of spatial heterogeneity in lung cancer. Indicated time point: sample taken at primary tumor resection. Whole RNA was taken from tumor, nontumor lung or frozen PBMC; it was then sequenced unsorted. MiXCR was run by TCRdb on the 5' RACE reads, yielding one entry per CDR3 protein. There are 10,000 to 11,000 distinct CDR3 sequences in the sample; around 6.5% occur only once, and about 26% lies in the top ten. The specimen comprised PBMCs, sampled at surgery. The origin of the receptors is a male donor with early-stage non-small cell lung cancer.

As to this clonotype: This beta chain was picked up by a library intended for alpha chains and is off target, so its count carries little meaning. V and J are TRBV10-2 and TRBJ2-3; 9 nucleotides match TRBD1. The ends lost 5 bases at V and 3 bases at J; junction bases unmatched: 3. The CDR3 is 14 amino acids. Germline-derived CDR1 and CDR2 are WSHSY and SAAADI. CDR3 in DNA: TGCGCCAGCAGTCGGACAGGGGATACAGATACGCAGTATTTT. Protein: CASSRTGDTDTQYF.

Details on this clonotype: A much larger clone is a single base away; this may be a read error. The library was designed around alpha chains, so this beta chain is a stray read whose abundance carries little weight. V gene TRBV5-4 combines with J gene TRBJ2-7, with no clear D. Per germline, CDR1 SGHNT and CDR2 YYREEE (reference sequence). The CDR3 is 12 residues long. CDR3 protein: CVSSSSSYEQYF. CDR3 DNA sequence: TGTGTCAGCAGCTCGAGCTCCTACGAGCAGTACTTC.

This clonotype was seen at least ten times. This beta chain slipped into a library made for alpha chains as a stray read, so its size is not meaningful. The chain recombines TRBV5-1 with TRBJ2-5, with 7 bases fitting TRBD2. V shed 5 bases, J shed 1 base, and the junction held 5 bases outside the gene matches. Germline CDR1 reads SGHRS; CDR2 reads YFSETQ. The CDR3 is made up of 14 amino acids. Here the CDR3 DNA reads TGCGCCAGCAGTCGGAGCGGGGTCCAAGAGACCCAGTACTTC. Its protein is CASSRSGVQETQYF.

This clonotype was recorded a few times. The library was prepared for alpha chains; this beta chain is a stray read, so its frequency means little. The rearrangement links TRBV18 to TRBJ1-1, with 10 positions matching TRBD1. CDR1 and CDR2 from the germline V gene are KGHSH and LQKENI. CDR3 length: 15 residues. Germline trimming cut 3 bases from V and 5 bases from J; bases unmatched to any gene: 6. The CDR3 sequence is CASSPLGQGRTEAFF. The CDR3 DNA follows: TGTGCCAGCTCACCTCTGGGACAGGGGCGGACTGAAGCTTTCTTT.

This clonotype was detected ten times or more. Being off target in a library aimed at alpha chains, this beta chain has a size of little meaning. This chain links TRBV14 with TRBJ2-7; possibly TRBD1 for D (6 bases). This CDR3 region has 14 residues. Trimming removed 3 bases from V and 1 base from J, with 10 bases in between. The germline CDR1 and CDR2 sequences are SGHDN and FVKESK. CDR3 amino acids: CASSQITGSYEQYF. DNA of the CDR3: TGTGCCAGCAGCCAGATAACAGGGTCCTACGAGCAGTACTTC.

About this clonotype itself: Little can be read into the size of this beta chain, an off-target read in a library designed for alpha chains. The chain joins TRBV10-3 to TRBJ2-5; tentatively, D is TRBD1 or TRBD2 (5 bases each). V was pared by 5 bases and J by 5 bases, with 15 bases between. The CDR3 covers 14 residues. The germline CDR1 and CDR2 sequences are ENHRY and SYGVKD. CDR3 DNA sequence: TGTGCCATCAGTCGCGAGGGGCTCGGCGAGACCCAGTACTTC. Its protein product is CAISREGLGETQYF.

This clonotype was counted ten times or more. For a library built for alpha chains, this beta chain is a stray read; little rests on its size. The chain uses TRBV20-1 and TRBJ2-3, with D possibly being TRBD2 (5 bases). Germline V gene sequence: CDR1 DFQATT, CDR2 SNEGSKA (reference sequence). The V and J ends lost 3 bases and 1 base respectively, with 5 bases between them. The CDR3 is made up of 12 amino acids. The CDR3 protein is CSASGGTDTQYF. CDR3 nucleotide sequence: TGCAGTGCTAGCGGGGGCACAGATACGCAGTATTTT.

This clonotype occurred many times. This beta chain represents an off-target read in a library built for alpha chains; its size is of limited meaning. The chain is built from TRBV11-2 and TRBJ2-1; tentatively, D is TRBD1 or TRBD2 (5 bases each). The CDR3 spans 15 residues. From germline, CDR1 is SGHAT and CDR2 FQNNGV. The V end lost 4 bases, the J end lost 6 bases, and 16 bases lay between the germline ends. CDR3 residues: CASSSLRARGNEQFF. The DNA for the CDR3 is TGTGCCAGCAGCTCCTTACGAGCGAGGGGCAATGAGCAGTTCTTC. Complete variable domain (other parts from reference TRBV11-2 and TRBJ2-1): EAGVAQSPRYKIIEKRQSVAFWCNPISGHATLYWYQQILGQGPKLLIQFQNNGVVDDSQLPKDRFSAERLKGVDSTLKIQPAKLEDSAVYLCASSSLRARGNEQFFGPGTRLTVL.

This clonotype was observed many times. Since the library was made to target alpha chains, this beta chain is a stray read and its abundance is not meaningful. V usage is TRBV5-1 and J usage is TRBJ1-2; 9 bases line up with TRBD1. CDR3 size: 16 residues. The germline V gene encodes CDR1 SGHRS and CDR2 YFSETQ. With 4 bases clipped from V and 4 bases from J, the junction kept 11 bases outside the gene matches. Here the CDR3 DNA reads TGCGCCAGCAGCACGCGCAGGACAGGGGATCTCTATGGCTACACCTTC. It translates to CASSTRRTGDLYGYTF.

This clonotype was detected ten times or more. This beta chain is a stray sequence in a library constructed for alpha chains; its clone size is not meaningful. The chain recombines TRBV28 with TRBJ1-2; no clear D. Germline V gene data show CDR1 as MDHEN and CDR2 as SYDVKM. V was pared by 3 bases and J by 4 bases, with 9 bases between. CDR3 length: 13 amino acids. The CDR3 spells CASSFGGGYGYTF. In DNA form, the CDR3 reads TGTGCCAGCAGTTTTGGAGGCGGCTATGGCTACACCTTC.

A remark on this clonotype: For a library built for alpha chains, this beta chain is a stray read; little rests on its size. The chain joins TRBV20-1 to TRBJ1-2, with 9 bases lining up with TRBD1. Germline CDR1 is DFQATT and CDR2 is SNEGSKA (reference sequence). The CDR3 is 13 residues long. V shed 2 bases and J 3 bases; nucleotides not matched to a gene: 1. CDR3 in amino acids: CSARRTGDYGYTF. The CDR3 coding sequence is TGCAGTGCTAGAAGGACAGGGGACTATGGCTACACCTTC.

This clonotype was seen more than once but under ten times. The size of this beta chain means little, since it is a stray read in a library made for alpha chains. CDR3 protein: CASSYSGQPQHF. As DNA, the CDR3 is TGTGCCAGCAGTTACTCTGGCCAGCCCCAGCATTTT. This chain joins TRBV6-5 and TRBJ1-5; D call uncertain. V was pared by 0 bases and J by 7 bases, with 4 bases between. CDR1 and CDR2 from the germline V gene are MNHEY and SVGAGI. The CDR3 is 12 amino acids.

About this clonotype itself: This beta chain came through as a stray read in a library set up for alpha chains, and its size says little. V gene TRBV6-5 combines with J gene TRBJ2-7; TRBD1 might be the D (6 bases). Trimming removed 1 base from V and 6 bases from J, with 16 bases in between. Looked up from germline, CDR1 is MNHEY and CDR2 is SVGAGI. This CDR3 has 15 residues. The CDR3 protein is CASSYFSGVVREQYF. The CDR3 DNA is TGTGCCAGCAGTTACTTCTCAGGGGTGGTTCGCGAGCAGTACTTC.

This clonotype has ten or more counts. This beta chain is a stray sequence in a library constructed for alpha chains; its clone size is not meaningful. The chain carries TRBV12-3 or TRBV12-4 and TRBJ1-1; no definite D call. This CDR3 is 13 amino acids long. Trimming stripped 3 bases from V and 0 bases from J, with 5 bases between. The CDR3, as DNA: TGTGCCAGCAGTTTTGAGATGAACACTGAAGCTTTCTTT. Residues: CASSFEMNTEAFF.

This clonotype has a count of ten or more. The library was built for alpha chains, so this beta chain is an off-target read and its size means little. The chain employs TRBV18 and TRBJ2-1; 13 bases line up with TRBD2. Per germline, CDR1 KGHSH and CDR2 LQKENI. This CDR3 has 16 amino acids. V was pared by 2 bases and J by 8 bases, with 6 bases of the junction left unmatched. CDR3 sequence (DNA): TGTGCCAGCTCACCAGATGGACTAGCGGGAGTATATGAGCAGTTCTTC. The encoded protein is CASSPDGLAGVYEQFF.

By share, this clonotype counts as medium-sized. This beta chain turned up in a library designed for alpha chains; as an off-target read, its abundance says little. V gene TRBV10-3 combines with J gene TRBJ2-7, with 7 bases fitting TRBD1. The CDR3 length is 14 residues. The V gene end was trimmed by 2 bases and the J gene end by 5 bases; junction bases not matched to a gene: 6. Germline values: CDR1 ENHRY, CDR2 SYGVKD. The CDR3 region has the DNA TGTGCCATCAGTGAGACAGGGGAACGCCACGAGCAGTACTTC. It encodes CAISETGERHEQYF.

This clonotype was seen more than once but under ten times. This beta chain is an off-target read within a library intended for alpha chains, so its frequency means little. CDR3 region: CASSLALVETQYF. The CDR3 coding sequence is TGTGCCAGCAGCTTAGCCCTGGTGGAGACCCAGTACTTC. This chain links TRBV11-1 with TRBJ2-5; D is undetermined. Germline CDR1 reads SGHAT; CDR2 reads FQDESV (reference sequence). The CDR3 loop spans 13 amino acids. V was pared by 0 bases and J by 5 bases, with 7 bases between.

This clonotype is termed medium-sized. This beta chain slipped into a library made for alpha chains as a stray read, so its size is not meaningful. The V and J genes are TRBV9 and TRBJ2-3; weak D call: TRBD1 (5 bases). V lost 4 bases and J 4 bases, leaving 13 bases between the germline ends. The CDR3 consists of 14 residues. Germline loops: CDR1 SGDLS, CDR2 YYNGEE. CDR3 protein: CASSPRQSPDTQYF. The DNA of the CDR3 is TGTGCCAGCAGCCCAAGACAGTCCCCAGATACGCAGTATTTT.

Concerning this clonotype: The library was built for alpha chains, so this beta chain is an off-target read and its size means little. The V call is TRBV28, the J call TRBJ1-2, with 8 bases lining up with TRBD1. CDR3 length equals 16 residues. Looked up from germline, CDR1 is MDHEN and CDR2 is SYDVKM. V shed 6 bases, J shed 8 bases, and the junction held 17 bases outside the gene matches. The CDR3 reads CASSPDGTGTGWGYTF. The CDR3 DNA follows: TGTGCCAGCAGCCCAGACGGGACAGGAACAGGATGGGGCTACACCTTC.

This clonotype has a count of ten or more. The library was prepared for alpha chains; this beta chain is a stray read, so its frequency means little. The rearrangement uses TRBV4-3 and TRBJ2-3, with 13 bases aligning to TRBD2. Germline CDR1 and CDR2: LGHNA and YSLEER. J was trimmed by 1 base and V by 2 bases; bases with no gene match: 0. The CDR3 is made up of 16 amino acids. CDR3: CASSQTSGGGTDTQYF. The CDR3 nucleotides read TGCGCCAGCAGCCAAACTAGCGGGGGGGGCACAGATACGCAGTATTTT.

This clonotype has ten or more counts. A library made for alpha chains picked up this beta chain off target, so its size means little. The chain carries TRBV7-2 and TRBJ2-3, with 8 bases fitting TRBD2. After removal of 1 base from V and 2 bases from J, the junction contained 2 bases not matched to a gene. Germline CDR1 SGHTA, CDR2 FQGNSA. The CDR3 contains 15 residues. In DNA, the CDR3 is TGTGCCAGCAGCTTAGGGACTAGCCTCACAGATACGCAGTATTTT. The encoded protein is CASSLGTSLTDTQYF.

This clonotype was seen at least ten times. This beta chain is a stray read from a library made for alpha chains; its abundance is not meaningful. This chain links TRBV28 with TRBJ2-2; 8 bases are shared with TRBD1. J lost 2 bases, V lost 7 bases, and 6 bases had no gene match. Germline CDR1 MDHEN, CDR2 SYDVKM. CDR3 length: 15 residues. The CDR3 nucleotides are TGTGCCAGCATAGGGGACAGGACTAACACCGGGGAGCTGTTTTTT. The encoded protein is CASIGDRTNTGELFF.

This clonotype was recorded at least ten times. A library prepared for alpha chains yielded this beta chain as an off-target read; its size is of little meaning. V gene TRBV5-1 combines with J gene TRBJ1-4; D call uncertain. The length of the CDR3 is 15 residues. The V gene's germline CDR1 is SGHRS and CDR2 YFSETQ. V shed 4 bases and J shed 8 bases, with 18 bases lying between them. The CDR3 bases are TGCGCCAGCAGCCCCTTGTTCGACCCGGACGAAAAACTGTTTTTT. Its protein is CASSPLFDPDEKLFF. Full variable domain (missing parts from reference TRBV5-1 and TRBJ1-4): KAGVTQTPRYLIKTRGQQVTLSCSPISGHRSVSWYQQTPGQGLQFLFEYFSETQRNKGNFPGRFSGRQFSNSRSEMNVSTLELGDSALYLCASSPLFDPDEKLFFGSGTQLSVL.

Remarks on this clonotype: This beta chain is a stray read from a library made for alpha chains; its abundance is not meaningful. CDR3 sequence (DNA): TGTGCCAGCAGTTATGGCTCATACCAAGAGACCCAGTACTTC. Protein product: CASSYGSYQETQYF. The chain couples TRBV12-3 or TRBV12-4 to TRBJ2-5; D call uncertain. V lost 4 bases and J 0 bases, leaving 9 bases between the germline ends. The CDR3 spans 14 residues.

For this clonotype: This beta chain represents an off-target read in a library built for alpha chains; its size is of limited meaning. The CDR3 loop is CASSLALAAETQYF. The CDR3 DNA reads as TGCGCCAGCAGCTTGGCCCTAGCGGCCGAGACCCAGTACTTC. V and J are TRBV5-1 and TRBJ2-5; 7 nucleotides line up with TRBD2. V lost 0 bases and J lost 5; bases outside the gene matches: 4. This CDR3 is built from 14 residues. Germline CDR1 SGHRS, CDR2 YFSETQ.

There are many counts of this clonotype. Within a library made for alpha chains, this beta chain is off target, and its count is uninformative. The rearrangement joins TRBV9 to TRBJ2-1; 7 bases align to TRBD2. The V and J ends lost 0 bases and 5 bases, in that order; junction bases with no gene match: 5. The CDR3 is 15 amino acids. Germline V gives CDR1 SGDLS, CDR2 YYNGEE. CDR3 sequence: CASSVVPSGDNEQFF. CDR3 in DNA: TGTGCCAGCAGCGTAGTGCCCAGCGGGGACAATGAGCAGTTCTTC.